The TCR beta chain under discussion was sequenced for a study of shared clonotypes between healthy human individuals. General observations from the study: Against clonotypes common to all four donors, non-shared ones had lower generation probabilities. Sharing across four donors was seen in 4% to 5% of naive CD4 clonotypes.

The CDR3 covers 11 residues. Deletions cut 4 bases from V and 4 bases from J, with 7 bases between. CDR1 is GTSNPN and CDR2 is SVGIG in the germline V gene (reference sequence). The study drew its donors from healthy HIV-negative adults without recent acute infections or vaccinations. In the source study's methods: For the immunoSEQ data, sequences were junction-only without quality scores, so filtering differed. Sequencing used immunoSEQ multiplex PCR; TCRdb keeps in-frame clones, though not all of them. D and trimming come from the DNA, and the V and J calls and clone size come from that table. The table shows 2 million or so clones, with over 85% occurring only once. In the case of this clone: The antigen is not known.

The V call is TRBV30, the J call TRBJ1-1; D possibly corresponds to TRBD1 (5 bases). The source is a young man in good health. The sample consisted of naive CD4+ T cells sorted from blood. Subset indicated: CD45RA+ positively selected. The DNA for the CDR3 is TGTGCCTGGAAGGGGCCCACTGAAGCTTTCTTT. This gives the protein CAWKGPTEAFF.